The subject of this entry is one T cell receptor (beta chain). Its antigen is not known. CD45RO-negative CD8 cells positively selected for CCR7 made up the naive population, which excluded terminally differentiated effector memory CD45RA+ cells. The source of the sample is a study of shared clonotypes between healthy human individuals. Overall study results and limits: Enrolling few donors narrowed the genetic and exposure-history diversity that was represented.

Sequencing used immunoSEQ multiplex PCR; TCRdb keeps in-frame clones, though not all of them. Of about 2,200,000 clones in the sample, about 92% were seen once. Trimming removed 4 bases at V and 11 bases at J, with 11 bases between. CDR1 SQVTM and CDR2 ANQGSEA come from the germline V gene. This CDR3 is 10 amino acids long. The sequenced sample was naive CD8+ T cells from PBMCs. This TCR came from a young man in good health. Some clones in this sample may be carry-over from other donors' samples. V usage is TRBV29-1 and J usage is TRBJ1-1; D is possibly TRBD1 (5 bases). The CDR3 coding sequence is TGCAGCGTTGGAGGGGTGGGGGCTTTCTTT. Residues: CSVGGVGAFF.